The 6 T cell receptor beta chains below all came from one sample that was sequenced in a study of OX40 agonist ivuxolimab in advanced cancers. The assay was immunoSEQ multiplex PCR, and TCRdb's table has in-frame clones only and misses some. The table lists about 34,000 clones, approximately 80% of them singletons. The sequenced sample was CD4+ or CD8+ T cells sorted from blood, obtained in a trial of the OX40 agonist ivuxolimab. Source of these receptors: an adult with an advanced solid tumor such as melanoma, head and neck, liver or kidney cancer.

This rearrangement joins TRBV7-9 to TRBJ1-2; D perhaps matches TRBD1 (5 bases). Germline loops: CDR1 SEHNR, CDR2 FQNEAQ (reference sequence). With 8 bases removed from V and 7 bases from J, the gap between germline ends came to 26 bases. This CDR3 region has 16 residues. CDR3 amino acids: CASLNERGFLASGYTF. The DNA for the CDR3 is TGTGCCAGCCTAAACGAACGGGGGTTCCTGGCTAGTGGCTACACCTTC.

The chain links TRBV7-3 to TRBJ1-1; possibly TRBD1 for D (5 bases). CDR3 length equals 12 residues. CDR1 is SGHTA, CDR2 FQGTGA, per germline. Trimming left V 4 bases short and J 6 bases short, with 9 bases between. DNA of the CDR3: TGTGCCAGCAGCTCAGGGACGGCTGAAGCTTTCTTT. It encodes CASSSGTAEAFF.

Written as DNA, the CDR3 is TGTGCCAGCAGCTTTTTAGCAGGATCCTACAATGAGCAGTTCTTC. Protein: CASSFLAGSYNEQFF. The V and J genes are TRBV11-2 and TRBJ2-1; no clear D. There are 15 residues in the CDR3. Germline assignment: CDR1 SGHAT and CDR2 FQNNGV. Trimming took 3 bases from V and 1 from J, leaving 10 bases between them.

The rearrangement uses TRBV7-2 and TRBJ2-7; no clear D. Per the germline V gene, CDR1 is SGHTA and CDR2 is FQGNSA. This CDR3 region has 12 residues. V was cut by 1 base and J by 5 bases, with 6 bases left in between. CDR3 nucleotides: TGTGCCAGCAGCTTAGGGTCCCACGAGCAGTACTTC. Protein product: CASSLGSHEQYF.

The genes are TRBV5-4 and TRBJ2-1, with D perhaps matching TRBD2 (5 bases). V shed 0 bases and J shed 9 bases, with 13 bases lying between them. Germline lookup yields CDR1 SGHNT and CDR2 YYREEE (reference sequence). CDR3 length: 14 residues. The CDR3 DNA is TGTGCCAGCAGCTTGGAAGGACTTCAATCTGAGCAGTTCTTC. This translates into CASSLEGLQSEQFF.

The rearrangement uses TRBV30 and TRBJ1-1; D gene ambiguous. This CDR3 spans 12 amino acids. The V gene's germline CDR1 is GTSNPN and CDR2 SVGIG (reference sequence). V shed 2 bases and J shed 5 bases, with 9 bases lying between them. Here the CDR3 DNA reads TGTGCCTGGAGTTTGGGGAGGACTGAAGCTTTCTTT. Translated, it gives CAWSLGRTEAFF.